Listed below are T cell receptor beta chains from one sample, sequenced in a study of cytomegalovirus exposure and HLA in healthy donors. Sequenced by immunoSEQ multiplex PCR; TCRdb stores in-frame clones only, minus some. The sample lists about 130,000 clones, about four fifths occurring once. The sequenced material came from PBMCs. All receptors derive from a woman between 55 and 75 years old in good health and CMV-seropositive. CDR3s include the opening cysteine and the closing phenylalanine or tryptophan. The order of the fields is V gene, clone size, J gene, D gene, CDR3 protein, CDR3 DNA. A D gene is named only where the DNA matches it firmly. Expanded clones get a size class; other rows say once, few or many, or leave the size out.

>TRBV5-8|NA|TRBJ1-5|NA
CASSLATLSGYNQPQHF
TGTGCCAGCAGCTTGGCCACCCTGTCAGGGTACAATCAGCCCCAGCATTTT
>TRBV5-4|NA|TRBJ2-3|TRBD2
CASSLILLAGANTDTQYF
TGTGCCAGCAGCTTAATTTTACTAGCGGGAGCGAACACAGATACGCAGTATTTT
>TRBV4-3|NA|TRBJ2-2|TRBD2
CASSQDLAGSNTGELFF
TGCGCCAGCAGCCAAGACCTAGCGGGGTCGAACACCGGGGAGCTGTTTTTT
>TRBV6-4|NA|TRBJ2-1|TRBD2
CASSAGGASSNEQFF
TGTGCCAGCAGTGCGGGAGGGGCCAGTTCCAATGAGCAGTTCTTC
>TRBV4-3|NA|TRBJ2-7|TRBD2
CASSQDYGLAYEQYF
TGCGCCAGCAGCCAAGATTACGGACTAGCCTACGAGCAGTACTTC
>TRBV6-5|NA|TRBJ1-1|TRBD1
CASSYYGQGKVEAFF
TGTGCCAGCAGTTACTACGGACAGGGGAAGGTTGAAGCTTTCTTT
>TRBV4-3|once|TRBJ2-7|NA
CASSQEVRRGTIEINEQYF
TGCGCCAGCAGCCAAGAGGTACGTAGGGGGACCATCGAAATTAACGAGCAGTACTTC
>TRBV19|NA|TRBJ1-1|NA
CASTIDWTAKNTEAFF
TGTGCCAGTACCATTGATTGGACAGCAAAGAACACTGAAGCTTTCTTT
>TRBV9|NA|TRBJ1-3|NA
CASSAGDSGNTIYF
TGTGCCAGCAGCGCCGGGGACTCTGGAAACACCATATATTTT
>TRBV25-1|NA|TRBJ2-1|TRBD2
CASSGGASGRVMGEQFF
TGTGCCAGCAGTGGAGGGGCTAGCGGGAGGGTTATGGGTGAGCAGTTCTTC
>TRBV4-3|NA|TRBJ2-2|NA
CASSQQGSSFGELFF
TGCGCCAGCAGCCAACAAGGGAGCTCCTTCGGGGAGCTGTTTTTT
>TRBV7-9|NA|TRBJ1-2|TRBD1
CASSRILQGTLYGYTF
TGTGCCAGCAGCCGAATCTTACAGGGGACTCTTTATGGCTACACCTTC
>TRBV6-5|NA|TRBJ2-2|NA
CASNASRSPGELFF
TGTGCCAGCAATGCTAGCCGTTCGCCCGGGGAGCTGTTTTTT
>TRBV5-1|NA|TRBJ2-7|TRBD1
CASSSRRDRAHEQYF
TGCGCCAGCAGCTCACGGCGGGACAGGGCCCACGAGCAGTACTTC
>TRBV7-2|NA|TRBJ1-3|NA
CASSLAKHQGPGNTIYF
TGTGCCAGCAGCTTAGCGAAGCATCAGGGGCCTGGAAACACCATATATTTT
>TRBV6-5|NA|TRBJ1-2|TRBD1
CASSPQTGGFGYTF
TGTGCCAGCAGTCCCCAGACAGGGGGCTTTGGCTACACCTTC
>TRBV6-5|NA|TRBJ2-6|NA
CASRTTGSGANVLTF
TGTGCCAGCAGGACGACAGGATCTGGGGCCAACGTCCTGACTTTC
>TRBV6-6|NA|TRBJ2-1|TRBD2
CASRAGRGDYNEQFF
TGTGCCAGCAGGGCCGGGCGGGGGGACTACAATGAGCAGTTCTTC
>TRBV27|NA|TRBJ1-6|NA
CASSSLVNSPLHF
TGTGCCAGCAGTTCACTAGTAAATTCACCCCTCCACTTT
>TRBV19|NA|TRBJ2-2|TRBD1
CASSLETGGSTGELFF
TGTGCCAGTAGCCTAGAGACAGGGGGCTCCACCGGGGAGCTGTTTTTT
>TRBV5-1|NA|TRBJ1-1|NA
CASSLGSGYDTEAFF
TGCGCCAGCAGCTTGGGGTCGGGGTACGACACTGAAGCTTTCTTT
>TRBV5-1|NA|TRBJ2-5|TRBD2
CASSSGGSGRRETQYF
TGCGCCAGCAGCTCTGGGGGTAGCGGGAGGCGAGAGACCCAGTACTTC
>TRBV18|NA|TRBJ1-2|TRBD1
CASSPTGISYGYTF
TGTGCCAGCTCACCGACAGGGATATCCTATGGCTACACCTTC
>TRBV5-1|few|TRBJ1-1|TRBD1
CASSLGRGPTEAFF
TGCGCCAGCAGCTTGGGTAGGGGGCCCACTGAAGCTTTCTTT
>TRBV6-5|once|TRBJ1-2|NA
CASSTGRGRQGYTF
TGTGCCAGCAGTACGGGGAGAGGGCGTCAGGGCTACACCTTC
>TRBV5-8|few|TRBJ2-7|NA
CASSRPDWQYF
TGTGCCAGCAGCCGCCCCGACTGGCAGTACTTC
>TRBV9|NA|TRBJ2-3|NA
CASSVNPGLSPDTQYF
TGTGCCAGCAGCGTAAACCCGGGACTCTCTCCGGATACGCAGTATTTT
>TRBV7-2|once|TRBJ1-5|TRBD1
CASSLALMDRVGSNQPQHF
TGTGCCAGCAGCTTAGCGCTAATGGACAGGGTCGGCAGCAATCAGCCCCAGCATTTT
>TRBV5-5|NA|TRBJ2-2|TRBD2
CASSLMLAGATGELFF
TGTGCCAGCAGCTTGATGCTAGCGGGGGCAACCGGGGAGCTGTTTTTT
>TRBV14|NA|TRBJ1-1|NA
CASRIRRAGVTEAFF
TGTGCCAGCAGAATCCGTCGGGCGGGGGTAACTGAAGCTTTCTTT
>TRBV18|NA|TRBJ2-2|NA
CASSQLDASEAGELFF
TGTGCCAGCTCACAGCTCGACGCATCAGAGGCCGGGGAGCTGTTTTTT
>TRBV4-1|NA|TRBJ2-2|NA
CASSLTRDWVSTGELFF
TGCGCCAGCAGCCTAACCCGGGATTGGGTATCCACCGGGGAGCTGTTTTTT
>TRBV14|NA|TRBJ2-1|NA
CASSQKHTSNEQFF
TGTGCCAGCAGTCAAAAACACACTAGCAATGAGCAGTTCTTC
>TRBV19|NA|TRBJ1-5|TRBD1
CASSIVAGGQPQHF
TGTGCCAGTAGTATAGTGGCAGGGGGGCAGCCCCAGCATTTT
>TRBV19|NA|TRBJ2-6|NA
CASRLPGFSGANVLTF
TGTGCCAGTAGATTACCGGGATTCTCTGGGGCCAACGTCCTGACTTTC
>TRBV11-2|once|TRBJ2-1|TRBD2
CASSSIAGQYNEQFF
TGTGCCAGCAGCTCCATAGCGGGGCAATACAATGAGCAGTTCTTC
>TRBV18|NA|TRBJ2-2|TRBD2
CASSQLALNTGELFF
TGTGCCAGCTCACAACTAGCGTTGAACACCGGGGAGCTGTTTTTT
>TRBV27|NA|TRBJ1-2|TRBD1
CASRAAGTGGLYGYTF
TGTGCCAGCAGGGCCGCCGGGACAGGGGGGCTATATGGCTACACCTTC
>TRBV5-1|NA|TRBJ2-2|NA
CASRTGTLNTGELFF
TGCGCCAGCCGAACCGGGACACTCAACACCGGGGAGCTGTTTTTT
>TRBV27|NA|TRBJ1-1|TRBD1
CASSPHRGVTEAFF
TGTGCCAGCAGTCCGCACAGGGGGGTCACTGAAGCTTTCTTT
>TRBV9|NA|TRBJ1-4|TRBD1
CASSPRTGGNEKLFF
TGTGCCAGCAGCCCTAGGACAGGGGGGAATGAAAAACTGTTTTTT
>TRBV30|NA|TRBJ1-1|NA
CAWSASSGTEAFF
TGTGCCTGGAGTGCTAGTTCCGGTACCGAAGCTTTCTTT
>TRBV18|NA|TRBJ2-1|TRBD2
CASSPRGLAGGGYNEQFF
TGTGCCAGCTCACCGAGGGGGCTAGCGGGAGGAGGCTACAATGAGCAGTTCTTC
>TRBV4-1|NA|TRBJ1-1|TRBD1
CASSQAEGQRNTEAFF
TGCGCCAGCAGCCAAGCTGAGGGACAGCGGAACACTGAAGCTTTCTTT
>TRBV7-2|NA|TRBJ2-3|NA
CASSLLAGPDTQYF
TGTGCCAGCAGCCTTTTAGCAGGGCCCGATACGCAGTATTTT
>TRBV11-2|NA|TRBJ2-1|TRBD2
CASSLSGTNNEQFF
TGTGCCAGCAGCTTAAGCGGGACTAACAATGAGCAGTTCTTC
>TRBV7-9|few|TRBJ1-5|NA
CASSLLDRNQPQHF
TGTGCCAGCAGCTTACTAGATCGAAATCAGCCCCAGCATTTT
>TRBV7-9|NA|TRBJ2-1|NA
CAGYRDPYNEQFF
TGTGCCGGCTACAGGGACCCCTACAATGAGCAGTTCTTC
>TRBV6-4|NA|TRBJ2-7|NA
CASSDSGCRGAYGGYEQYF
TGTGCCAGCAGTGACTCGGGGTGCAGGGGGGCGTACGGAGGCTACGAGCAGTACTTC
>TRBV7-9|NA|TRBJ1-5|TRBD1
CASSSIGQGPFGPQHF
TGTGCCAGCAGCTCCATCGGACAGGGGCCTTTTGGGCCCCAGCATTTT
>TRBV27|NA|TRBJ1-1|NA
CASSLRQRNTEAFF
TGTGCCAGCAGTCTCCGACAGCGGAACACTGAAGCTTTCTTT
>TRBV6-1|NA|TRBJ1-1|TRBD1
CASPEGQLMNTEAFF
TGTGCCAGCCCGGAGGGACAGCTTATGAACACTGAAGCTTTCTTT
>TRBV25-1|NA|TRBJ2-7|NA
CASSRPGLSYEQYF
TGTGCCAGCAGCCGACCGGGTCTTTCCTACGAGCAGTACTTC
>TRBV6-5|NA|TRBJ2-7|TRBD1
CASRMGQGASYEQYF
TGTGCCAGCAGGATGGGACAGGGGGCTTCCTACGAGCAGTACTTC
>TRBV7-3|NA|TRBJ2-1|NA
CASSLRREGEQFF
TGTGCCAGCAGCCTAAGGCGGGAAGGGGAGCAGTTCTTC
>TRBV7-9|NA|TRBJ2-7|NA
CASSLAGGASYEQYF
TGTGCCAGCAGCTTAGCGGGCGGGGCGTCCTACGAGCAGTACTTC
>TRBV27|NA|TRBJ1-1|NA
CASRHAGTEAFF
TGTGCCAGCAGGCACGCGGGCACTGAAGCTTTCTTT
>TRBV18|NA|TRBJ2-1|TRBD2
CASSLAGGNNEQFF
TGTGCCAGCTCTCTAGCGGGAGGCAACAATGAGCAGTTCTTC
>TRBV11-2|NA|TRBJ2-3|NA
CASSLVSDTQYF
TGTGCCAGCAGCTTAGTGTCTGATACGCAGTATTTT